The 15 T cell receptor beta chains presented below share a single source sample, sequenced in a study of CD8+CD57+ T cells in acquired aplastic anemia (dated by TCRdb to 2017 to 2018). Flow cytometry had shown CD8+CD57+ cell expansion in the patients selected for sequencing. Sequencing was carried out with an Illumina HiSeq 2000. TCR beta VDJ combination and CDR3 sequence profiling used genomic DNA as the template. TCRdb reprocessed the public reads (quality trimming at Q25 with fastp, clone calling with MiXCR) and kept in-frame beta chains. Here each entry gathers all rows of one CDR3 protein and keeps the most common genes and DNA. Here the sample has about 270,000 distinct CDR3 sequences; approximately 86% occur a single time. The ten most abundant clones make up approximately 42% of the sample. Sequencing was performed on sorted CD4+, CD8+, or CD8+CD57+ T cells (not recorded which) from PBMCs. Source of these receptors: a human donor with aplastic anemia.

The chain is built from TRBV7-8 and TRBJ1-1; D remains unclear. Trimming took off 1 base at V and 13 bases at J, with 22 bases between the two ends. Germline V CDR1 and CDR2: SGHVS, FQNEAQ. The length of the CDR3 is 15 residues. The CDR3 here is CASSLDRAGDTQYFF. The CDR3 bases are TGTGCCAGCAGCTTAGATCGGGCAGGCGATACTCAGTATTTCTTT.

Comments on this clonotype: The germline gene is not matched at one end of the junction; a read error may be the cause. The chain uses TRBV7-2 and TRBJ2-1, with D uncertain. The CDR3 runs 15 residues. CDR1 is SGHTA, CDR2 FQGNSA, per germline. The CDR3 DNA sequence: TGTGCCAGCAGCTTAGGGACGGGCGGAACAAATGCGCAGTTCTTC. Translated, it gives CASSLGTGGTNAQFF.

This clonotype was seen a single time. The CDR3 does not close with the conserved phenylalanine or tryptophan, likely indicating a read error. V gene TRBV7-8 combines with J gene TRBJ2-1; TRBD1 is a possible D gene (5 bases). This CDR3 contains 16 residues. Per germline, CDR1 SGHVS and CDR2 FQNEAQ. V dropped 5 bases and J dropped 9 bases, with 23 bases sitting between them. Here the CDR3 reads CASSLGADTRQVEQFL. Here the CDR3 DNA reads TGTGCCAGCAGCCTAGGGGCAGATACCCGGCAGGTTGAGCAGTTCTTA.

The chain carries TRBV11-3 and TRBJ2-1; a possible D gene is TRBD2 (6 bases). This CDR3 contains 18 residues. Germline V lookup: CDR1 SGHNT, CDR2 YENEEA. V was pared by 2 bases and J by 3 bases, with 20 bases between. CDR3 sequence (DNA): TGTGCCAGCAGCTTAAACCTCCCCGGGGACTCCCGCTACAATGAGCAGTTCTTC. Its protein product is CASSLNLPGDSRYNEQFF. Together with reference TRBV11-3 and TRBJ2-1, the CDR3 gives the full variable domain: EAGVVQSPRYKIIEKKQPVAFWCNPISGHNTLYWYLQNLGQGPELLIRYENEEAVDDSQLPKDRFSAERLKGVDSTLKIQPAELGDSAVYLCASSLNLPGDSRYNEQFFGPGTRLTVL.

The chain joins TRBV7-6 to TRBJ1-6; possible D gene TRBD1, 5 bases. The CDR3 extends over 14 amino acids. Germline loops: CDR1 SGHVS, CDR2 FNYEAQ. Between the trimmed V and J ends, which lost 4 bases and 17 bases, there was a span of 21 bases. The CDR3 here is CASSSSRGNEHFHF. CDR3 DNA sequence: TGTGCCAGCAGCTCGTCCCGGGGGAATGAGCACTTCCACTTT.

On this clonotype itself: This likely comes from a read error, as the CDR3 has no conserved phenylalanine or tryptophan at its end. It is unclear where the CDR3 begins or ends on the DNA, so no DNA is shown, and the CDR3 is as TCRdb lists it. This chain links TRBV7-9 with TRBJ2-1; the table's D call, TRBD1, was not checked against the DNA. Per the germline V gene, CDR1 is SEHNR and CDR2 is FQNEAQ (reference sequence). From its first to its last residue, the CDR3 has 13 amino acids. The CDR3 sequence: CASSYAVAPDLQC.

The rearrangement joins TRBV25-1 to TRBJ1-5; D remains ambiguous. CDR1 MGHDK and CDR2 SYGVNS come from the germline V gene. V was trimmed by 1 base and J by 3 bases, leaving 10 bases between them. The CDR3 covers 15 residues. CDR3 bases: TGTGCCAGCAGTGAATCGGTGGGGAACAATCAGCCCCAGCATTTT. Amino acid sequence: CASSESVGNNQPQHF.

With respect to this clonotype: The conserved phenylalanine or tryptophan is not found at the CDR3 terminus, so this likely reflects a read error. Because the CDR3's place on the DNA is in doubt, the DNA is left out and the CDR3 is given as listed by TCRdb. This chain uses TRBV5-6 with TRBJ2-3; no DNA check was done on the table's D call, TRBD2. The germline CDR1 and CDR2 sequences are SGHDT and YYEEEE. The CDR3 has 14 residues if both end residues are counted. CDR3 residues: CASSLAGGGDKQPL.

About this clonotype: The conserved phenylalanine or tryptophan is not found at the CDR3 terminus, so this likely reflects a read error. The DNA is omitted, as the CDR3 cannot be located on it reliably, and the CDR3 follows TCRdb's listing. The rearrangement links TRBV9 to TRBJ2-1; the DNA was not compared with TRBD1, the D call given in the table. With termini counted, the CDR3 has 13 amino acids. The V gene's germline CDR1 is SGDLS and CDR2 YYNGEE. CDR3 amino acids: CASSGSGGTQETL.

For this clonotype: Possible read error: a much larger clone is one base away. This chain uses TRBV9 with TRBJ2-1; D is undetermined. CDR1 and CDR2 (germline): SGDLS, YYNGEE. V lost 0 bases and J lost 13, with 20 bases in between. The CDR3 runs to 15 residues. Here the CDR3 DNA reads TGTGCCAGCAGCGTAGCGACCGCCCGAAATCAGCCCCAGTTCTTC. This codes for CASSVATARNQPQFF.

Notes on this clonotype: One end of the junction fails to match germline, which may point to a read error. The chain combines TRBV7-8 with TRBJ2-1; no firm D call. Germline loops: CDR1 SGHVS, CDR2 FQNEAQ. The CDR3 runs to 14 residues. CDR3 DNA: TGTTCCAGCAGCTTTGATCCAGACGGCACAGCCCTTTCCTTC. Translation gives CSSSFDPDGTALSF.

Turning to this clonotype: The conserved phenylalanine or tryptophan normally closing the CDR3 is absent here, so this likely arose from a read error. Because the CDR3's place on the DNA is in doubt, the DNA is left out and the CDR3 is given as listed by TCRdb. The V gene is TRBV7-9, the J gene TRBJ1-2. Germline loops: CDR1 SEHNR, CDR2 FQNEAQ (reference sequence). Inclusive of both ends, the CDR3 amounts to 12 amino acids. The CDR3 loop is CASSFQRGGGSD.

In this sample, this clonotype turned up a few times. The chain has TRBV24-1 and TRBJ2-1, with 8 bases aligning to TRBD2. Germline loops: CDR1 KGHDR, CDR2 SFDVKD. This CDR3 has 16 residues. The V gene end was trimmed by 7 bases and the J gene end by 4 bases; junction bases not matched to a gene: 11. The CDR3 region is CATRGDGLALYNEQFF. The CDR3 DNA follows: TGTGCCACCAGAGGCGACGGACTAGCTCTATACAATGAGCAGTTCTTC.

The chain recombines TRBV7-8 with TRBJ2-2, with unresolved D. This CDR3 has 14 amino acids. Trimming stripped 1 base from V and 0 bases from J, with 3 bases between. Germline CDR1 reads SGHVS; CDR2 reads FQNEAQ. CDR3 coding DNA: TGTGCCAGCAGCTTAGGTACGAACACCGGGGAGCTGTTTTTT. It is translated as CASSLGTNTGELFF.

This clonotype has a count of ten or more. Compared with germline, one end of the junction differs, possibly owing to a read error. The chain recombines TRBV15 with TRBJ2-5, with D unclear. Per germline, CDR1 LNHNV and CDR2 YYDKDF (reference sequence). This CDR3 has 14 amino acids. Here the CDR3 DNA reads TGTGCCACCAGCAGAGCCGGCGAGCAAGAGACGCAGTACTTC. Translating gives CATSRAGEQETQYF.